The subject of this entry is one T cell receptor (beta chain). Per germline, CDR1 SGHTA and CDR2 FQGNSA. This CDR3 comprises 13 residues. Trimming took 5 bases from V and 7 from J, leaving 11 bases between them. The record originates from a study of T-cell memory formation after mild COVID-19. TCRdb used MiXCR to reprocess the 5' RACE reads, holding one entry per CDR3 protein. The sample has approximately 170,000 distinct CDR3 sequences; 10% to 15% are singletons. This clonotype originated in a man younger than 30 who had mild COVID-19 (a few samples of this study predate the infection). Cell type and time point are not known. Sequenced: PBMCs or a T cell subset sorted from them (not recorded which). The V and J genes are TRBV7-2 and TRBJ2-2; D ambiguous. CDR3 coding DNA: TGTGCCAGCAGCAGTGGCGTCGGCGGGGAGCTGTTTTTT. Its protein product is CASSSGVGGELFF.